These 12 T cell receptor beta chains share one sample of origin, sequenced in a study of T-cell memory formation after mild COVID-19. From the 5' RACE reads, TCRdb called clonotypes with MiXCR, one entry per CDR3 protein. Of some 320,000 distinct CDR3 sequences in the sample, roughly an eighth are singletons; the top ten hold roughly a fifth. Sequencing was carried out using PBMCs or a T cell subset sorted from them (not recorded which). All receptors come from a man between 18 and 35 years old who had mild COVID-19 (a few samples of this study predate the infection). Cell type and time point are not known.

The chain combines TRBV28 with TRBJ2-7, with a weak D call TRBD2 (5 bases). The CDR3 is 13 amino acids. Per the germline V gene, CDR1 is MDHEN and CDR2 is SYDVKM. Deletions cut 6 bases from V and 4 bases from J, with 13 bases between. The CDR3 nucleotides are TGTGCCAGCAGCCGTACTAGGGAGTACGAGCAGTACGTC. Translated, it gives CASSRTREYEQYV.

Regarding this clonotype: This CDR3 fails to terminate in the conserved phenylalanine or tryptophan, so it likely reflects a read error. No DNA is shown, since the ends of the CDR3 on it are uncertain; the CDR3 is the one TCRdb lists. CDR3 loop: CASSPDRGRNEKLIL. The genes are TRBV4-2 and TRBJ1-4; the table names TRBD1, a call not compared with the DNA. CDR1 LGHNA and CDR2 YNFKEQ come from the germline V gene. The CDR3 is 15 amino acids in total, end residues counted.

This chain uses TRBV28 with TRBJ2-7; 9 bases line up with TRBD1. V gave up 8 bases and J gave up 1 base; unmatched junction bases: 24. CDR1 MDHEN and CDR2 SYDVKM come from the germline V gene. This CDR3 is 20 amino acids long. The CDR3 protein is CASGTVEGKWGQGKSYEQYF. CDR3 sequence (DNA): TGTGCCAGCGGAACCGTCGAAGGGAAATGGGGACAGGGCAAATCCTACGAGCAGTACTTC.

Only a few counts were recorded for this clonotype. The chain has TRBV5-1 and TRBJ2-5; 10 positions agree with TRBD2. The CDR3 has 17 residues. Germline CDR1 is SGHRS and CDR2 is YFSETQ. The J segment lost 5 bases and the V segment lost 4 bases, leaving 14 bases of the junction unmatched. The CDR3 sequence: CASSLGLQRGGGETQYF. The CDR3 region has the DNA TGCGCCAGCAGCCTAGGGTTACAGCGGGGGGGCGGTGAGACCCAGTACTTC.

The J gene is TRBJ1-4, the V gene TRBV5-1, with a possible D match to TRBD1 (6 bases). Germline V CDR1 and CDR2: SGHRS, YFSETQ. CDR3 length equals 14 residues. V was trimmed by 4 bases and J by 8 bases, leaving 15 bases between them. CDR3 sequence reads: CASSARWDKEKLFF. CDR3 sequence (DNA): TGCGCCAGCAGCGCCCGGTGGGACAAGGAAAAACTGTTTTTT.

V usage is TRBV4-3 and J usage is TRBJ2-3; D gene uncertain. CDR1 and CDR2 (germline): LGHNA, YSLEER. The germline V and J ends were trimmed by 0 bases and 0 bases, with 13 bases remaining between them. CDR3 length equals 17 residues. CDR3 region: CASSQEARVFSTDTQYF. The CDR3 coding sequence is TGCGCCAGCAGCCAAGAAGCTAGGGTCTTTAGCACAGATACGCAGTATTTT.

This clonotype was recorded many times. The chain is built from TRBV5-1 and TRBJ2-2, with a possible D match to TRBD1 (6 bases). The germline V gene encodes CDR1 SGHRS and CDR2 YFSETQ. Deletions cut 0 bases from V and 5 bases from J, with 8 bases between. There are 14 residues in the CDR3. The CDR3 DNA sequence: TGCGCCAGCAGCTTGGACAGGGAGACCGGGGAGCTGTTTTTT. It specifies CASSLDRETGELFF.

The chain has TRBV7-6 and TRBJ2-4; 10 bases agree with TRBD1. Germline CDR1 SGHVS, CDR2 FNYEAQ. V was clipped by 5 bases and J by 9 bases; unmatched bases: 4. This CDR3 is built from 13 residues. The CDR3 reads CASSTRDRGIQYF. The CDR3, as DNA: TGTGCCAGCAGCACCCGGGACAGGGGCATTCAGTACTTC.

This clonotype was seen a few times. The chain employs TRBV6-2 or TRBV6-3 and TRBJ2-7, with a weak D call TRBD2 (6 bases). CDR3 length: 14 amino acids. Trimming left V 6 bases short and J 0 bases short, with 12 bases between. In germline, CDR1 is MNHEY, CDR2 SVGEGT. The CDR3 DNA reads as TGTGCCAGCAGCCTCGGAGGGTTCTCCTACGAGCAGTACGTC. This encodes CASSLGGFSYEQYV.

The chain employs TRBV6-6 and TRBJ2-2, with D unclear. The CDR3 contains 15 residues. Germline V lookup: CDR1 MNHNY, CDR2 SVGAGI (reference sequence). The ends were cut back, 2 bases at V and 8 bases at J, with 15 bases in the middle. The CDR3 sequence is CASSYRKTGLGELFF. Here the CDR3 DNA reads TGTGCCAGCAGTTACCGCAAAACCGGCCTGGGGGAGCTGTTTTTT.

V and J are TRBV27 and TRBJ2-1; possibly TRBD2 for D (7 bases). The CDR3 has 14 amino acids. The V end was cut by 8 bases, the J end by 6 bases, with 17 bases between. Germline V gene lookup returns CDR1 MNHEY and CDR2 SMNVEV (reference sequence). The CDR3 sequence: CASASGGPLNEQFF. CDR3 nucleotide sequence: TGTGCCAGCGCGTCCGGGGGGCCCCTCAATGAGCAGTTCTTC.

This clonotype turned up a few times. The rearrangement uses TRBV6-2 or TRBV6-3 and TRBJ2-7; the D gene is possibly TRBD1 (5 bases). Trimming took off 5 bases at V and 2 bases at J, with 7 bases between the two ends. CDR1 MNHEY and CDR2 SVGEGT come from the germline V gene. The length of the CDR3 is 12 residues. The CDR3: CASSRQPYEQYF. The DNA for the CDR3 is TGTGCCAGCAGTAGACAGCCCTACGAGCAGTACTTC.